This T cell receptor (beta chain) was recovered during a study of blood T cells in healthy people across ages (dated by TCRdb to about 2015). In the study overall: In model experiments, template switching captured roughly one uniquely barcoded TCR beta cDNA molecule for every two T cells. The study measured age-related changes in TCR beta repertoire diversity using deep sequencing normalized with unique cDNA molecular identifiers. The donors were split into four age groups: young (average about 15 years), middle-aged (around 40), aged (around 67) and long-lived (approximately 89). To avoid experimental bias, donors of different ages were spread randomly across the sequencing lanes. The study analyzed two additional independent replicas of 1 million unique cDNA reads from the same blood draw for two donors, one aged 18 to 30 and one aged 80 or older.

CDR1 and CDR2, looked up from the germline V gene, are LGHNA and YNFKEQ. From cysteine to phenylalanine, the CDR3 is 17 amino acids long. Just the 51-base CDR3 DNA is kept, in frame starting at base 1. With regard to this clonotype: Its antigen has not been determined. At one boundary the junction diverges from the germline segment, which might be a read error.

Library generation was performed with 5' RACE. Sequencing was performed on an Illumina HiSeq 2500. A second PCR of about 6 to 11 cycles was run with a J-beta primer mix and a sample-barcoded 5' primer. A template-switch 5' adaptor carrying 12 random nucleotides introduced a unique molecular identifier onto each TCR beta cDNA molecule. Each sample yielded at least 2.5 million CDR3-containing paired-end reads. First-strand cDNA was synthesized from all RNA with the Mint cDNA synthesis kit, primed by a TRBC-specific oligonucleotide. After uracil-DNA glycosylase treatment, a first 18-cycle PCR used universal primers M1SS and BC2_uni_R on all cDNA. On the study's bioinformatics: For normalization, 1 million high-quality reads were randomly selected from each sample, with every read carrying a distinct molecular identifier. Instead of being binned into consensus sequences, reads that shared molecular identifiers were thrown out. MiTCR, with a Q25 quality threshold and the strictest error-elimination algorithm, was used for CDR3 identification, clonotype clustering and error correction. Lower-bound total TCR beta diversity was estimated with a nonparametric unseen species model using Euler transformation. TCRdb reprocessed the public reads (quality trimming at Q25 with fastp, clone calling with MiXCR) and kept in-frame beta chains. Every entry covers one CDR3 protein and lists the most common genes and DNA from its rows. TCRdb's processing, not the authors' own work, is the source of the V and J calls. The sample table records approximately 700,000 distinct CDR3 sequences; around 32% of these occur just once. The ten largest clones add up to 15% to 17% of the sample.

Study-wide findings and limitations: Compared with the aged group, the long-lived group had more naive CD4+ T cells, fewer expanded clones and increased TCR diversity, suggesting age selection. Estimates of total diversity based on one million sequenced T cells were regarded as lower bounds and as underestimates. Conclusive comparison of naive and antigen-experienced compartments was prevented by the profiling of bulk unsorted PBMCs. As age increased, observed TCR beta diversity per million T cells dropped in a roughly linear way, and a significant reduction was already evident by age 40. Because the CMV infection status of the donors was unknown, age-related changes in expanded clonotypes may potentially have been confounded. A strong correlation was found between observed TCR beta diversity and the percentage of naive T cells measured by flow cytometry.

Systemically healthy Caucasian individuals from Russia, some 40 in total and aged about 6 to 90 years, were included as donors. Approximately 9 milliliters of peripheral blood were collected from each donor into EDTA-treated Vacutainer tubes. Ficoll-Paque density-gradient centrifugation was used to isolate PBMCs, with at least 7 million per sample. Total RNA, at least 5 micrograms per sample, was extracted from PBMCs with Trizol reagent. For every donor, an aliquot of PBMCs went through flow cytometry to measure the percentages of naive CD45RAhigh/CD27high T cells. The sequenced sample consisted of blood. The clonotype originates from a woman of 80 years or more in good health. Donor details come from another sample of the same person, matched by shared clones. The V and J segments used are TRBV4-2 and TRBJ2-3; TRBD2 is a possible D gene, resting on 6 matching bases. The CDR3 in this case is CASSLNPPGLAHRYAVF. The nucleotide sequence reads as follows: TGTGCCAGCAGCCTCAACCCACCGGGACTCGCCCACAGATACGCAGTATTT.